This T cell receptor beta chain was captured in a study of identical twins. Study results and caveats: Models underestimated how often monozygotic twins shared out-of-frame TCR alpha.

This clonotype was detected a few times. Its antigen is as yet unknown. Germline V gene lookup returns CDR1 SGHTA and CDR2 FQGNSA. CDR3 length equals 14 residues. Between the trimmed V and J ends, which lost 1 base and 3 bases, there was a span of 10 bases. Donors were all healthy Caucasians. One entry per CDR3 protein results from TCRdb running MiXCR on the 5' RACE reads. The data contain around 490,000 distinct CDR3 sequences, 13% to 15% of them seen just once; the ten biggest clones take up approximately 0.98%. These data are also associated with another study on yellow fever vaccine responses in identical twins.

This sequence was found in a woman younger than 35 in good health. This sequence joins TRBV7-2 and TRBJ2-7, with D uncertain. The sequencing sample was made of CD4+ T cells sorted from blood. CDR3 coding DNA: TGTGCCAGCAGCTTAGGGGCCGTAGACTACGAGCAGTACTTC. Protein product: CASSLGAVDYEQYF.